This TCR beta chain stems from a study of CD8+ T cells in alopecia areata. Trimming left V 2 bases short and J 0 bases short, with 14 bases between. Germline V gives CDR1 SGDLS, CDR2 YYNGEE. The CDR3 extends over 16 amino acids. RNA was isolated and reverse transcribed to cDNA, the sequencing template. TCRdb's copy holds only in-frame clones and misses some; the assay was immunoSEQ multiplex PCR. Among 95,000 to 110,000 clones listed, about 60% were seen once. This clone came up once. The antigen remains unidentified. Study-wide results and limits: The study also sequences resident alphabeta T cells of normal skin in scalp samples. Lesional tissue from the scalp (especially in alopecia totalis/universalis) showed higher clonality than normal scalp. Patients shared TCRs less clearly than mice did, possibly owing to HLA.

Specimen: CD4+ T cells sorted from blood. This clonotype was obtained from a human donor in good health. The chain links TRBV9 to TRBJ1-1, with no clear D. The CDR3 sequence is CASSVQTQIMNTEAFF. The CDR3 DNA is TGTGCCAGCAGCGTTCAGACACAGATCATGAACACTGAAGCTTTCTTT.